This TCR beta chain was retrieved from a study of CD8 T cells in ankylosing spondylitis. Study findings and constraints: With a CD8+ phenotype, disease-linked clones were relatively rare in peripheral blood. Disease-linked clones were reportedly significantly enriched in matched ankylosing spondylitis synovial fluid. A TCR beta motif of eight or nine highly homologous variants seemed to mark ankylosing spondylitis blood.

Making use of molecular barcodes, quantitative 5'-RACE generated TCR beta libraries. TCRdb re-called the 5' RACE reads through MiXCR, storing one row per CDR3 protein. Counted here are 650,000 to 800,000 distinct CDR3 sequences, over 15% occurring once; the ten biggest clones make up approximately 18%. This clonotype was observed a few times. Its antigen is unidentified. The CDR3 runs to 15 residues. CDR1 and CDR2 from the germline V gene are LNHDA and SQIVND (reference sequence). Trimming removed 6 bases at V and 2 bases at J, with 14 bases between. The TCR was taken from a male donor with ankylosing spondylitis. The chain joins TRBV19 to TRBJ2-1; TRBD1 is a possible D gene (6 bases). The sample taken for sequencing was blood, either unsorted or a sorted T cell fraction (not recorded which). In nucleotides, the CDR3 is TGTGCCAGTAGCCCGACAGGCCAAACCTACAATGAGCAGTTCTTC. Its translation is CASSPTGQTYNEQFF.